The present T cell receptor (beta chain) was sequenced within a study of CD8 T cells in ankylosing spondylitis (dated by TCRdb to 2016 to 2017). Concerning the study at large: T cell receptor beta repertoires were profiled in healthy donors and ankylosing spondylitis patients so that disease-linked TCR variants could be found. Peripheral blood samples were taken, and synovial fluid was additionally collected from ankylosing spondylitis patients. The full study cohort comprised 25 ankylosing spondylitis patients and 85 to 120 healthy donors. Overall study results and their limits: The disease-linked clones had a CD8+ phenotype and were found at relatively low frequencies in peripheral blood. A TCR beta motif made up of about eight highly homologous amino acid variants appeared to be characteristic of blood from ankylosing spondylitis patients. Significant enrichment of the disease-linked clones was reported in matched synovial fluid samples from ankylosing spondylitis patients. Some motif variants had previously been reported in the synovial fluid and blood of reactive arthritis patients, which suggests shared mechanisms of disease initiation.

This clonotype has more than one count but fewer than ten. What this receptor recognizes is not known. Base qualities were left out, and no much larger clone turns up one base away. The sequencer listed for this sample is Illumina HiSeq 2500. Quantitative 5'-RACE with molecular barcodes was the method used to prepare the TCR beta libraries. In the authors' own workflow: A new computational method, built on a probabilistic model of VDJ rearrangement, was used to identify disease-linked TCR variants. The public reads were quality trimmed at Q25 with fastp and then assembled into clones with MiXCR by TCRdb, keeping productive beta chains. Identical CDR3 proteins give one entry, which carries the most common genes and DNA. These V and J calls are TCRdb output, not the study's own analysis. The sample includes 450,000 or so distinct CDR3 sequences, with roughly 26% observed a single time. About 0.89% of the sample is held by the ten biggest clonotypes.

Reading from cysteine to phenylalanine, the CDR3 counts 12 amino acids. Only the CDR3 portion is preserved as DNA: 36 bases, with reading frame beginning at the first base. CDR1 and CDR2 (SEHNR, FQNEAQ) derive from the germline V gene (reference sequence). The trim is 0 bases for V and 8 bases for J, with a gap of 7 bases between the germline ends. Recombination connected TRBV7-9 to TRBJ1-2; confidence is insufficient to name the D gene. This sequence was found in a male donor with ankylosing spondylitis. The sequenced sample was blood, either unsorted or a sorted T cell fraction (not recorded which). The DNA sequence is given as TGTGCCAGCAGCTTAGCGACCGGGGGCTACACCTTC. Its product reads: CASSLATGGYTF.